The rows below give T cell receptor beta chains drawn from one sample of a study of T cell changes during pregnancy in multiple sclerosis. Here immunoSEQ multiplex PCR was the method, and the copy in TCRdb shows in-frame clones only, minus some. The sample has some 44,000 clones, about 87% seen once. The specimen was CD4+ T cells from peripheral blood mononuclear cells, collected in the second trimester of pregnancy. These receptors came from a female donor with multiple sclerosis, enrolled in a pregnancy study. Both conserved end residues are part of each CDR3. D genes are given only for firm matches. Clone size is given for some rows only: seen once, a few or many times, or a class if the clone is expanded.

size: -
V: TRBV28
J: TRBJ1-4
D: TRBD1
DNA: TGTGCCAGCAGTCCAATGACAGGGGGCGGTGAAAAACTGTTTTTT
CDR3: CASSPMTGGGEKLFF

size: once
V: TRBV6-6
J: TRBJ2-1
D: TRBD2
DNA: TGTGCCAGCAGCCCGGGGGGGATGCGCAATGAGCAGTTCTTC
CDR3: CASSPGGMRNEQFF

size: -
V: TRBV19
J: TRBJ2-2
D: -
DNA: TGTGCCAGTTGTAGTTCCCTTAACACCGGGGAGCTGTTTTTT
CDR3: CASCSSLNTGELFF

size: -
V: TRBV28
J: TRBJ2-1
D: TRBD2
DNA: TGTGCCAGCAGTTTGTGGACTAGCGGGGTCAGCTCCTACAATGAGCAGTTCTTC
CDR3: CASSLWTSGVSSYNEQFF

size: -
V: TRBV4-2
J: TRBJ1-1
D: -
DNA: TGTGCCAGCAGCCCTCAAGGGGAACAGCTGAACACTGAAGCTTTCTTT
CDR3: CASSPQGEQLNTEAFF

size: -
V: TRBV5-1
J: TRBJ2-7
D: -
DNA: TGCGCCAGCAGGTCGGAGGGGAGCTCCTACGAGCAGTACTTC
CDR3: CASRSEGSSYEQYF

size: -
V: TRBV21-1
J: TRBJ1-2
D: -
DNA: TGTGCCAGCAGCAAAGAGCAAAATAGCTATGGCTACACCTTC
CDR3: CASSKEQNSYGYTF

size: -
V: TRBV18
J: TRBJ1-2
D: TRBD1
DNA: TGTGCCAGCTCACCGAACAGACAGGGGGGAAGCTATGGCTACACCTTC
CDR3: CASSPNRQGGSYGYTF

size: -
V: TRBV7-8
J: TRBJ2-7
D: TRBD1
DNA: TGTGCCAGCAGCTTAGGGCAGGGGGCTTACGAGCAGTACTTC
CDR3: CASSLGQGAYEQYF

size: once
V: TRBV19
J: TRBJ2-3
D: -
DNA: TGTGCCAGTAGTATAGAGGGAGCAGCAGATACGCAGTATTTT
CDR3: CASSIEGAADTQYF

size: -
V: TRBV7-8
J: TRBJ1-1
D: -
DNA: TGTGCCAGCAGCCCCGGGGTCACTGAAGCTTTCTTT
CDR3: CASSPGVTEAFF

size: -
V: TRBV7-9
J: TRBJ2-5
D: TRBD1
DNA: TGTGCCAGCAGCCCTGACAGGGCAGAGACCCAGTACTTC
CDR3: CASSPDRAETQYF

size: -
V: TRBV7-2
J: TRBJ2-3
D: TRBD2
DNA: TGTGCCAGCAGCTTACTGGGGGGGGCAGATACGCAGTATTTT
CDR3: CASSLLGGADTQYF

size: -
V: TRBV2
J: TRBJ1-5
D: -
DNA: TGTGCCAGCAGTGTATGGGGAGGGAATCAGCCCCAGCATTTT
CDR3: CASSVWGGNQPQHF

size: -
V: TRBV7-2
J: TRBJ1-2
D: -
DNA: TGTGCCAGCAGCCCCGACTACTATGGCTACACCTTC
CDR3: CASSPDYYGYTF

size: -
V: TRBV7-2
J: TRBJ1-1
D: TRBD1
DNA: TGTGCCAGCAGGTACGGACAGGCCAACACTGAAGCTTTCTTT
CDR3: CASRYGQANTEAFF

size: -
V: TRBV27
J: TRBJ1-5
D: -
DNA: TGTGCCAGCAGTTTCAGTGGGAGAGGCAATCAGCCCCAGCATTTT
CDR3: CASSFSGRGNQPQHF

size: few
V: TRBV5-5
J: TRBJ1-3
D: -
DNA: TGTGCCAGCAGCTTCCGAATAGACTCTGGAAACACCATATATTTT
CDR3: CASSFRIDSGNTIYF

size: -
V: TRBV5-6
J: TRBJ2-7
D: TRBD2
DNA: TGTGCCAGCAGCTTGGGGCTAGCGGGACCTTACGAGCAGTACTTC
CDR3: CASSLGLAGPYEQYF

size: -
V: TRBV6-1
J: TRBJ2-7
D: -
DNA: TGTGCCAGCAGGCTAGCCTACGAGCAGTACTTC
CDR3: CASRLAYEQYF

size: -
V: TRBV11-2
J: TRBJ2-3
D: -
DNA: TGTGCCAGCAGCCTCGACAGGACGAGCACAGATACGCAGTATTTT
CDR3: CASSLDRTSTDTQYF

size: -
V: TRBV6-6
J: TRBJ2-7
D: TRBD2
DNA: TGTGCCAGCAGTTACTTGGGGACTAGCGCCTACGAGCAGTACTTC
CDR3: CASSYLGTSAYEQYF

size: -
V: TRBV6-5
J: TRBJ2-2
D: -
DNA: TGTGCCAGCAGTTACTCCTCTCAGGGGGGACCCGGGGAGCTGTTTTTT
CDR3: CASSYSSQGGPGELFF

size: -
V: TRBV28
J: TRBJ2-5
D: -
DNA: TGTGCCAGCAGTTTGTTCCGTGAGGAGACCCAGTACTTC
CDR3: CASSLFREETQYF

size: once
V: TRBV25-1
J: TRBJ1-3
D: -
DNA: TGTGCCAGCAGTGGTGGGGAGGGTCACTCTGGAAACACCATATATTTT
CDR3: CASSGGEGHSGNTIYF

size: medium-sized
V: TRBV6-1
J: TRBJ1-2
D: -
DNA: TGTGCCAGCAGTGAAGCGCATCTGGGGCAAGGTGGCTACACCTTC
CDR3: CASSEAHLGQGGYTF

size: -
V: TRBV27
J: TRBJ2-1
D: TRBD2
DNA: TGTGCCAGCAGTTTATCGGGGGGACTAGCGGGAGGGCCGAAATACAATGAGCAGTTCTTC
CDR3: CASSLSGGLAGGPKYNEQFF

size: -
V: TRBV5-1
J: TRBJ2-2
D: -
DNA: TGCGCCAGCAGCTTGGATGTGACTAACACCGGGGAGCTGTTTTTT
CDR3: CASSLDVTNTGELFF

size: -
V: TRBV19
J: TRBJ2-1
D: TRBD1
DNA: TGTGCCAGTACCCACGGGACAGCCGGGGACAATGAGCAGTTCTTC
CDR3: CASTHGTAGDNEQFF

size: -
V: TRBV7-9
J: TRBJ2-2
D: -
DNA: TGTGCCAGCAGCTCCCCCAGGAGGGGAAGGACAACGAACACCGGGGAGCTGTTTTTT
CDR3: CASSSPRRGRTTNTGELFF

size: -
V: TRBV4-2
J: TRBJ2-5
D: -
DNA: TGTGCCATCAGATGCCCAGGGGTAGGTGAGACCCAGTACTTC
CDR3: CAIRCPGVGETQYF

size: once
V: TRBV18
J: TRBJ2-3
D: -
DNA: TGTGCCAGCTCACCCGGCACAGATACGCAGTATTTT
CDR3: CASSPGTDTQYF

size: -
V: TRBV7-9
J: TRBJ2-3
D: -
DNA: TGTGCCAGCAGCCCTTGGGCTAGCACAGATACGCAGTATTTT
CDR3: CASSPWASTDTQYF

size: -
V: TRBV6-5
J: TRBJ2-7
D: TRBD1
DNA: TGTGCCAGCAGCCCGGACAGGGTCGGCGAGCAGTACTTC
CDR3: CASSPDRVGEQYF

size: -
V: TRBV2
J: TRBJ2-4
D: TRBD1
DNA: TGTGCCAGCAGTGAGACAGGGGGCATTCAGTACTTC
CDR3: CASSETGGIQYF

size: -
V: TRBV28
J: TRBJ1-2
D: TRBD1
DNA: TGTGCCAGCCGCCGGGACAGCCCAAAGTATGGCTACACCTTC
CDR3: CASRRDSPKYGYTF

size: few
V: TRBV6-1
J: TRBJ1-5
D: TRBD1
DNA: TGTGCCAGCAGTTGGACAGGGGGGGTGAATCAGCCCCAGCATTTT
CDR3: CASSWTGGVNQPQHF

size: -
V: TRBV10-3
J: TRBJ2-1
D: -
DNA: TGTGCCATCAGTGATGCGGGAATCAGAAATGAGCAGTTCTTC
CDR3: CAISDAGIRNEQFF

size: -
V: TRBV5-1
J: TRBJ1-4
D: -
DNA: TGCGCCAGCAGCTTGGGAGGGGGAGCTAATGAAAAACTGTTTTTT
CDR3: CASSLGGGANEKLFF

size: -
V: TRBV11-2
J: TRBJ1-1
D: -
DNA: TGTGCCAGCAGCTCCACCGGGACAAAGACTGAAGCTTTCTTT
CDR3: CASSSTGTKTEAFF

size: -
V: TRBV10-3
J: TRBJ1-1
D: TRBD1
DNA: TGTGCCATCAGCAAACAGGGGGCTTCGTCCACTGAAGCTTTCTTT
CDR3: CAISKQGASSTEAFF

size: once
V: TRBV7-3
J: TRBJ2-1
D: TRBD1
DNA: TGTGCCAGCAGCGGGGGACAGGGGGGAGAGGATGAGCAGTTCTTC
CDR3: CASSGGQGGEDEQFF

size: -
V: TRBV6-1
J: TRBJ2-7
D: TRBD2
DNA: TGTGCCAGCGCTAGCGGGAGCCGTACCTCCTACGAGCAGTACTTC
CDR3: CASASGSRTSYEQYF

size: -
V: TRBV5-6
J: TRBJ2-5
D: TRBD1
DNA: TGTGCCAGCAGCTTTCAGGACAGGGTGTCGAAGGAGACCCAGTACTTC
CDR3: CASSFQDRVSKETQYF

size: -
V: TRBV27
J: TRBJ2-4
D: TRBD1
DNA: TGTGCCAGCAGTTTAGGGGGACCGGGACAGGGTCGAAACATTCAGTACTTC
CDR3: CASSLGGPGQGRNIQYF

size: -
V: TRBV28
J: TRBJ2-1
D: TRBD2
DNA: TGTGCCAGCAGCCCGACTAGCGGGAGGAGAGATGAGCAGTTCTTC
CDR3: CASSPTSGRRDEQFF

size: -
V: TRBV7-2
J: TRBJ2-1
D: TRBD2
DNA: TGTGCCAGCAGCTTCGATAGCGGGAGATCTTATGAGCAGTTCTTC
CDR3: CASSFDSGRSYEQFF

size: -
V: TRBV6-1
J: TRBJ2-1
D: TRBD1
DNA: TGTGCCAGCAGTGATGACAACAGGGGGCGAAGGCTAGCAGGCCACAATGAGCAGTTCTTC
CDR3: CASSDDNRGRRLAGHNEQFF

size: -
V: TRBV7-9
J: TRBJ1-2
D: -
DNA: TGTGCCAGCAGCACACAGTCGGCTGGGAGTTATGGCTACACCTTC
CDR3: CASSTQSAGSYGYTF

size: -
V: TRBV14
J: TRBJ2-7
D: TRBD2
DNA: TGTGCCAGCAGCCAAGCTATCTTTGGGACTAGCGGAAGAATCTACGAGCAGTACTTC
CDR3: CASSQAIFGTSGRIYEQYF

size: -
V: TRBV5-1
J: TRBJ1-2
D: -
DNA: TGCGCCAGCAGCTTAGGAACTACGAACTATGGCTACACCTTC
CDR3: CASSLGTTNYGYTF

size: -
V: TRBV6-6
J: TRBJ2-1
D: TRBD1
DNA: TGTGCCAGCAGACCGACAGGGGGCGCCTACAATGAGCAGTTCTTC
CDR3: CASRPTGGAYNEQFF

size: once
V: TRBV9
J: TRBJ2-5
D: -
DNA: TGTGCCAGCAGCGATAATTCTATGGGGAGGGAGACCCAGTACTTC
CDR3: CASSDNSMGRETQYF

size: -
V: TRBV7-8
J: TRBJ1-1
D: TRBD1
DNA: TGTGCCAGCAGCCTGACAGGGTCGGAAGCTTTCTTT
CDR3: CASSLTGSEAFF

size: -
V: TRBV5-6
J: TRBJ2-2
D: -
DNA: TGTGCCAGCAGCTTGGGTCACATCACCGGGGAGCTGTTTTTT
CDR3: CASSLGHITGELFF